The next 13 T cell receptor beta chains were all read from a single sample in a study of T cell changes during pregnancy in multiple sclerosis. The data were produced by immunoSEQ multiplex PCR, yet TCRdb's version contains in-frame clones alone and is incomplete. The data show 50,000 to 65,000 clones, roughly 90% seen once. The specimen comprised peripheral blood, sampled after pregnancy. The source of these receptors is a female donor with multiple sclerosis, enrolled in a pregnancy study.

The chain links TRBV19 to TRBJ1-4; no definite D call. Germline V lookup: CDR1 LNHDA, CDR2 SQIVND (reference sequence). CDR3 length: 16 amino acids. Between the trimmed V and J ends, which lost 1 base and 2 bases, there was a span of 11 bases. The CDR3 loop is CASSIGARRTNEKLFF. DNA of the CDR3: TGTGCCAGTAGTATAGGGGCGAGGAGGACTAATGAAAAACTGTTTTTT.

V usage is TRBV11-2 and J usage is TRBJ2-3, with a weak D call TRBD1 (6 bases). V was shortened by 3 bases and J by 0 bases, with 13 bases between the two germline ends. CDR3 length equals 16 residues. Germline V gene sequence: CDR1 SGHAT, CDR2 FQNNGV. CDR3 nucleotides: TGTGCCAGCAGCTTGCGGACAGTCGGGAGCACAGATACGCAGTATTTT. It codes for CASSLRTVGSTDTQYF. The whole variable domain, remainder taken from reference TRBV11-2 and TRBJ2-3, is EAGVAQSPRYKIIEKRQSVAFWCNPISGHATLYWYQQILGQGPKLLIQFQNNGVVDDSQLPKDRFSAERLKGVDSTLKIQPAKLEDSAVYLCASSLRTVGSTDTQYFGPGTRLTVL.

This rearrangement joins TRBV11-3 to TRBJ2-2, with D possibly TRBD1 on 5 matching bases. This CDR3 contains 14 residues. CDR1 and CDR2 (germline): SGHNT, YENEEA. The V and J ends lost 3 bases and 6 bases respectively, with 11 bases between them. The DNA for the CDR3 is TGTGCCAGCAGCTTGGGGCGGATCTCCGGGGAGCTGTTTTTT. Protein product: CASSLGRISGELFF.

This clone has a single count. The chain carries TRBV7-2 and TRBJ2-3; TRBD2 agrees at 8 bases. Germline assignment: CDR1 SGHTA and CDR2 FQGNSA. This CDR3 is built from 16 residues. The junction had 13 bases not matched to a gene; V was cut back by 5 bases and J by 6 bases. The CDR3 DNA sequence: TGTGCCAGCAGCCCCCAACCCCACGGGGGGGTGGATACGCAGTATTTT. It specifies CASSPQPHGGVDTQYF.

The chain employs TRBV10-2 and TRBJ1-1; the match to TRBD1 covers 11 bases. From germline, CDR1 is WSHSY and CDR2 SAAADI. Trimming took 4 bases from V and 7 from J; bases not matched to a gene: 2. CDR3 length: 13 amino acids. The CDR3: CASSGTGGGEAFF. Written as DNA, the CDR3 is TGCGCCAGCAGTGGGACAGGGGGCGGTGAAGCTTTCTTT.

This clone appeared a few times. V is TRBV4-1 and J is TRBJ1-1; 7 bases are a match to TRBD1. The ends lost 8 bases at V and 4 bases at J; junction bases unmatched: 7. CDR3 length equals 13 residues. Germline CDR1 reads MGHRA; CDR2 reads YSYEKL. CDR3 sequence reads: CASGLGQSTEAFF. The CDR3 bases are TGCGCCAGCGGCCTGGGACAGTCCACTGAAGCTTTCTTT.

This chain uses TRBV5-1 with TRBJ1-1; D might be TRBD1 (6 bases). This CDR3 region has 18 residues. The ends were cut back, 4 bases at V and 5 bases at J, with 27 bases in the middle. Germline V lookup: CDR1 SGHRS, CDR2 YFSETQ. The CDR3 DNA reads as TGCGCCAGCAGCACTACGCCAGGGGAAGCCGGCTTTGTGACTGAAGCTTTCTTT. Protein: CASSTTPGEAGFVTEAFF.

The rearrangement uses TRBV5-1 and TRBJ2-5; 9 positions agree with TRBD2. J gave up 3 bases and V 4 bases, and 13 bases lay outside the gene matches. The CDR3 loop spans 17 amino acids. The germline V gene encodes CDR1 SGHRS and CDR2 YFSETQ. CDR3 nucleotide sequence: TGCGCCAGCAGCCTGGGGCGGGGTAGCGGGAGTAAAGAGACCCAGTACTTC. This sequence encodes CASSLGRGSGSKETQYF.

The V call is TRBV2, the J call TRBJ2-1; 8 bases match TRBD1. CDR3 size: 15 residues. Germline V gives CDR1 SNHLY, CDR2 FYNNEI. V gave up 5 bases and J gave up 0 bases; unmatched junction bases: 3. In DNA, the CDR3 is TGTGCCAGCAGTCGACAGGGGAGCTCCTACAATGAGCAGTTCTTC. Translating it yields CASSRQGSSYNEQFF.

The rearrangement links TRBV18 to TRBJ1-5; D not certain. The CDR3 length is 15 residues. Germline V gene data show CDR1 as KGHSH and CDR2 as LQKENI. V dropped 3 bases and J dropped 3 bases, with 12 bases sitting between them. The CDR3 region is CASSPWPGYNQPQHF. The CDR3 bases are TGTGCCAGCTCACCTTGGCCGGGGTACAATCAGCCCCAGCATTTT.

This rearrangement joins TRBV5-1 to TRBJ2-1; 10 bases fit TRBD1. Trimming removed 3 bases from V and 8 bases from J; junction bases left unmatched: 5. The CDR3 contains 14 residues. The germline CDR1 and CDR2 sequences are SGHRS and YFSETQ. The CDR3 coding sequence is TGCGCCAGCAGCTGGGACAGGGGTGGTGATGAGCAGTTCTTC. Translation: CASSWDRGGDEQFF. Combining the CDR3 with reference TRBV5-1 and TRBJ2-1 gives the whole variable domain KAGVTQTPRYLIKTRGQQVTLSCSPISGHRSVSWYQQTPGQGLQFLFEYFSETQRNKGNFPGRFSGRQFSNSRSEMNVSTLELGDSALYLCASSWDRGGDEQFFGPGTRLTVL.

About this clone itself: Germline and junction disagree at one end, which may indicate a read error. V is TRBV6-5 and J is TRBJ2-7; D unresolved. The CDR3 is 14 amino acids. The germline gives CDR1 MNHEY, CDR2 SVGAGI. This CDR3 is CASGYAASTYEQYF. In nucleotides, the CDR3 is TGTGCCAGCGGTTACGCGGCATCTACCTACGAGCAGTACTTC.

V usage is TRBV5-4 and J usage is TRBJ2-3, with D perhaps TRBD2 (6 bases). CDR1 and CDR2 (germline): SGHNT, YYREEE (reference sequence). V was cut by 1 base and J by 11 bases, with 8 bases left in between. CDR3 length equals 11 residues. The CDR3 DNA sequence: TGTGCCAGCAGCTTGCGGGGGATGCAGTATTTT. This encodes CASSLRGMQYF.